Following are 26 T cell receptor beta chains from one sample sequenced in a study of untreated major depressive disorder. Using immunoSEQ multiplex PCR, the repertoire was profiled, and TCRdb retains in-frame clones only, with some absent. The table includes about 18,000 clones, more than 70% detected once. The sequencing input was CD4+ T cells from PBMCs. These receptors all stem from a woman aged 25 to 39 in good health.

V is TRBV7-9 and J is TRBJ1-2, with TRBD1 as a possible D gene (5 bases). The V gene's germline CDR1 is SEHNR and CDR2 FQNEAQ (reference sequence). The CDR3 runs to 14 residues. V lost 4 bases, J lost 3 bases, and 12 bases lay in between. CDR3 DNA: TGTGCCAGCAGCTATGGGGGGGATTACTATGGCTACACCTTC. Amino acid sequence: CASSYGGDYYGYTF.

This clone was detected only a few times. This chain joins TRBV2 and TRBJ1-5, with 7 bases aligning to TRBD1. CDR3 length: 13 residues. Germline V gives CDR1 SNHLY, CDR2 FYNNEI. The V gene end was trimmed by 6 bases and the J gene end by 6 bases; junction bases not matched to a gene: 5. The CDR3 is CASRGRQGQPQHF. The CDR3 region has the DNA TGTGCCAGCAGGGGGAGACAGGGTCAGCCCCAGCATTTT.

The DNA of the CDR3 is TGTGCCAGCTCCCCCGGACAGGGACGAATAGCCAAAAACATTCAGTACTTC. It specifies CASSPGQGRIAKNIQYF. This chain uses TRBV18 with TRBJ2-4; TRBD1 agrees at 8 bases. After removal of 6 bases from V and 0 bases from J, the junction contained 10 bases not matched to a gene. Germline assignment: CDR1 KGHSH and CDR2 LQKENI. CDR3 length: 17 amino acids.

The CDR3 sequence: CSAWNTEAFF. The CDR3 DNA reads as TGCAGTGCCTGGAACACTGAAGCTTTCTTT. V and J are TRBV20-1 and TRBJ1-1; D is uncertain. CDR1 is DFQATT and CDR2 is SNEGSKA in the germline V gene (reference sequence). CDR3 length equals 10 residues. V shed 6 bases and J shed 1 base, with 3 bases lying between them.

The chain links TRBV7-9 to TRBJ1-5; 7 nucleotides agree with TRBD1. This CDR3 spans 15 amino acids. Unmatched junction bases numbered 5, after V lost 1 base and J lost 5 bases. Germline-derived CDR1 and CDR2 are SEHNR and FQNEAQ (reference sequence). The CDR3 nucleotides are TGTGCCAGCAGCTTAGGCCAGGGGGTGGATCAGCCCCAGCATTTT. This codes for CASSLGQGVDQPQHF.

This chain links TRBV7-2 with TRBJ2-7; 8 positions agree with TRBD1. With V trimmed by 1 base and J by 4 bases, 15 bases remained unmatched. CDR3 length equals 18 residues. Germline V gives CDR1 SGHTA, CDR2 FQGNSA. DNA for the CDR3: TGTGCCAGCAGCTTAGTAGGGGGGTGGACAGGGACGGTATACGAGCAGTACTTC. Its protein product is CASSLVGGWTGTVYEQYF. Variable domain in full (rest from reference TRBV7-2 and TRBJ2-7): GAGVSQSPSNKVTEKGKDVELRCDPISGHTALYWYRQSLGQGLEFLIYFQGNSAPDKSGLPSDRFSAERTGGSVSTLTIQRTQQEDSAVYLCASSLVGGWTGTVYEQYFGPGTRLTVT.

V usage is TRBV7-9 and J usage is TRBJ1-1, with a weak D call TRBD1 (5 bases). V dropped 2 bases and J dropped 9 bases, with 7 bases sitting between them. Germline CDR1 reads SEHNR; CDR2 reads FQNEAQ (reference sequence). The CDR3 runs to 11 residues. DNA for the CDR3: TGTGCCAGCAGCTTACAGGGCCAAGCTTTCTTT. Protein product: CASSLQGQAFF.

A few counts support this clone. The V gene is TRBV2, the J gene TRBJ1-2, with a weak D call TRBD1 (5 bases). The V end was cut by 4 bases, the J end by 8 bases, with 20 bases between. The CDR3 loop spans 15 amino acids. The germline V gene encodes CDR1 SNHLY and CDR2 FYNNEI. The chain's CDR3 is CASSVDSSLGIGYTF. The CDR3 DNA sequence: TGTGCCAGCAGTGTAGACAGTTCTCTGGGAATCGGCTACACCTTC.

The chain recombines TRBV2 with TRBJ2-1, with D perhaps given as TRBD1 or TRBD2 (5 bases each). CDR3 length: 15 residues. V shed 8 bases and J shed 9 bases, with 23 bases lying between them. The germline gives CDR1 SNHLY, CDR2 FYNNEI. This CDR3 is CASREGTTPTIEQFF. In nucleotides, the CDR3 is TGTGCCAGCCGCGAAGGGACGACCCCTACAATTGAGCAGTTCTTC.

This clone was counted a few times. The chain is built from TRBV7-9 and TRBJ2-7; no definite D call. This CDR3 has 14 residues. Trimming removed 1 base from V and 7 bases from J, with 14 bases in between. Per germline, CDR1 SEHNR and CDR2 FQNEAQ (reference sequence). As DNA, the CDR3 is TGTGCCAGCAGCTTAGTGAGATCCTCAGGAGAGCAGTACTTC. Its protein product is CASSLVRSSGEQYF.

The CDR3 DNA reads TGCGCCAGCAGCGGATGGACAGGGAGGGCAGATACGCAGTATTTT. Encoded protein: CASSGWTGRADTQYF. The V call is TRBV5-1, the J call TRBJ2-3; the D gene is possibly TRBD1 (8 bases). The germline V gene encodes CDR1 SGHRS and CDR2 YFSETQ. The CDR3 runs to 15 residues. V was cut by 4 bases and J by 4 bases, with 16 bases left in between.

The V call is TRBV6-6, the J call TRBJ2-6; weak D call: TRBD1 (6 bases). CDR3 length: 16 residues. The germline V gene has CDR1 MNHNY and CDR2 SVGAGI (reference sequence). V was trimmed by 6 bases and J by 0 bases, leaving 12 bases between them. As DNA, the CDR3 is TGTGCCAGCAGAACGGACAGACTCTCTGGGGCCAACGTCCTGACTTTC. Protein product: CASRTDRLSGANVLTF.

The chain links TRBV5-1 to TRBJ1-1; 9 nucleotides line up with TRBD1. The V gene end was trimmed by 1 base and the J gene end by 4 bases; junction bases not matched to a gene: 5. This CDR3 comprises 15 residues. Germline values: CDR1 SGHRS, CDR2 YFSETQ. CDR3 sequence (DNA): TGCGCCAGCAGCTTGACAGGGGGCGTGATCACTGAAGCTTTCTTT. Translating gives CASSLTGGVITEAFF. Looking up the rest from reference TRBV5-1 and TRBJ1-1 gives the full variable domain: KAGVTQTPRYLIKTRGQQVTLSCSPISGHRSVSWYQQTPGQGLQFLFEYFSETQRNKGNFPGRFSGRQFSNSRSEMNVSTLELGDSALYLCASSLTGGVITEAFFGQGTRLTVV.

This clone was seen a single time. J is TRBJ1-1 and V is TRBV5-1, with no clear D. V was clipped by 3 bases and J by 4 bases, with 13 bases between them. The CDR3 length is 14 residues. Germline CDR1 SGHRS, CDR2 YFSETQ. The CDR3 sequence is CASSSTGTGTEAFF. DNA of the CDR3: TGCGCCAGCAGCTCCACGGGAACGGGCACTGAAGCTTTCTTT.

This clone was counted only a few times. The rearrangement joins TRBV28 to TRBJ1-1; D remains unclear. The germline gives CDR1 MDHEN, CDR2 SYDVKM. This CDR3 has 14 residues. The CDR3 DNA follows: TGTGCAAGCCGGGCAGGTCCTATGAACACTGAAGCTTTCTTT. Amino acid sequence: CASRAGPMNTEAFF. Using reference TRBV28 and TRBJ1-1 for the parts outside the CDR3, the full variable domain is DVKVTQSSRYLVKRTGEKVFLECVQDMDHENMFWYRQDPGLGLRLIYFSYDVKMKEKGDIPEGYSVSREKKERFSLILESASTNQTSMYLCASRAGPMNTEAFFGQGTRLTVV.

The gene calls are TRBV2 and TRBJ2-1; no clear D. CDR3 length: 13 amino acids. The V gene's germline CDR1 is SNHLY and CDR2 FYNNEI. Trimming removed 2 bases at V and 10 bases at J, with 12 bases between. The CDR3 bases are TGTGCCAGCAGTGAATATCCAGAAGGGGAGCAGTTCTTC. This encodes CASSEYPEGEQFF.

This sequence joins TRBV28 and TRBJ2-7; D tentatively reads TRBD1 or TRBD2 (5 bases each). Germline assignment: CDR1 MDHEN and CDR2 SYDVKM. V was trimmed by 5 bases and J by 0 bases, leaving 8 bases between them. This CDR3 comprises 13 residues. The CDR3 spells CASSEGPSYEQYF. CDR3 DNA: TGTGCCAGCAGTGAGGGGCCCTCCTACGAGCAGTACTTC.

The V call is TRBV28, the J call TRBJ1-1; 10 nucleotides line up with TRBD1. Germline CDR1 is MDHEN and CDR2 is SYDVKM. This CDR3 has 18 residues. V shed 3 bases, J shed 5 bases, and the junction held 15 bases outside the gene matches. The CDR3 loop reads CASSLPDRGRRGGTEAFF. The CDR3 DNA is TGTGCCAGCAGTTTGCCTGACAGGGGGCGCCGGGGAGGGACTGAAGCTTTCTTT.

The chain recombines TRBV7-8 with TRBJ2-1, with unresolved D. Germline V gene lookup returns CDR1 SGHVS and CDR2 FQNEAQ. V lost 0 bases and J lost 13, with 10 bases in between. The CDR3 contains 12 residues. The CDR3 DNA sequence: TGTGCCAGCAGCTTAGCTCAGCTCCAACAGTTCTTC. This encodes CASSLAQLQQFF.

V is TRBV2 and J is TRBJ1-5, with TRBD1 matching 7 bases. CDR1 is SNHLY and CDR2 is FYNNEI in the germline V gene. CDR3 size: 13 residues. Trimming took 8 bases from V and 5 from J; bases not matched to a gene: 6. The CDR3 DNA sequence: TGTGCCAGCCGACAGGGCAGGGATCAGCCCCAGCATTTT. Translated: CASRQGRDQPQHF.

The chain carries TRBV5-4 and TRBJ2-4; TRBD2 matches at 11 bases. The germline CDR1 and CDR2 sequences are SGHNT and YYREEE (reference sequence). This CDR3 is built from 16 residues. V lost 3 bases to trimming and J lost 5 bases; unmatched junction nucleotides: 7. CDR3 region: CASSYGTSGGENIQYF. CDR3 sequence (DNA): TGTGCCAGCAGCTATGGGACTAGCGGAGGCGAAAACATTCAGTACTTC.

The chain recombines TRBV7-2 with TRBJ2-7; 10 bases match TRBD1. J was trimmed by 5 bases and V by 2 bases; bases with no gene match: 6. This CDR3 spans 15 amino acids. The germline V gene has CDR1 SGHTA and CDR2 FQGNSA. CDR3 amino acids: CASSLMGQGLDEQYF. CDR3 sequence (DNA): TGTGCCAGCAGCTTAATGGGACAGGGGCTGGACGAGCAGTACTTC. The full variable domain, with the rest looked up from reference TRBV7-2 and TRBJ2-7, is GAGVSQSPSNKVTEKGKDVELRCDPISGHTALYWYRQSLGQGLEFLIYFQGNSAPDKSGLPSDRFSAERTGGSVSTLTIQRTQQEDSAVYLCASSLMGQGLDEQYFGPGTRLTVT.

This rearrangement joins TRBV7-4 to TRBJ1-1, with D perhaps TRBD1 (5 bases). The V end lost 3 bases, the J end lost 0 bases, and 14 bases lay between the germline ends. The CDR3 runs to 16 residues. Germline CDR1 is SGHVT and CDR2 is SQSDAQ. The CDR3 coding sequence is TGTGCCAGCAGCTTGGGGCACCGCCGTATGAACACTGAAGCTTTCTTT. Protein product: CASSLGHRRMNTEAFF.

The gene calls are TRBV30 and TRBJ1-2; the match to TRBD1 covers 7 bases. The V and J ends lost 1 base and 8 bases, in that order; junction bases with no gene match: 16. Germline V gene lookup returns CDR1 GTSNPN and CDR2 SVGIG (reference sequence). The CDR3 contains 16 residues. As DNA, the CDR3 is TGTGCCTGGAGTGGGGGACACGGACAGGCCCCTCGGGGCTACACCTTC. Translation: CAWSGGHGQAPRGYTF.

CDR3 protein: CSVRTGGYEQYF. CDR3 in DNA: TGCAGCGTCCGGACAGGGGGCTACGAGCAGTACTTC. The rearrangement joins TRBV29-1 to TRBJ2-7; 10 positions agree with TRBD1. Germline CDR1 reads SQVTM; CDR2 reads ANQGSEA. This CDR3 contains 12 residues. Germline trimming cut 6 bases from V and 3 bases from J; bases unmatched to any gene: 2.

The rearrangement uses TRBV15 and TRBJ2-3; 7 bases line up with TRBD2. The CDR3 has 12 amino acids. Germline trimming cut 5 bases from V and 11 bases from J; bases unmatched to any gene: 7. Germline V gene lookup returns CDR1 LNHNV and CDR2 YYDKDF (reference sequence). For the CDR3, the DNA is TGTGCCACCAGCCCCCCAGGGAGGGGGCAGTATTTT. This codes for CATSPPGRGQYF. Drawing the rest from reference TRBV15 and TRBJ2-3, the complete variable domain is DAMVIQNPRYQVTQFGKPVTLSCSQTLNHNVMYWYQQKSSQAPKLLFHYYDKDFNNEADTPDNFQSRRPNTSFCFLDIRSPGLGDTAMYLCATSPPGRGQYFGPGTRLTVL.